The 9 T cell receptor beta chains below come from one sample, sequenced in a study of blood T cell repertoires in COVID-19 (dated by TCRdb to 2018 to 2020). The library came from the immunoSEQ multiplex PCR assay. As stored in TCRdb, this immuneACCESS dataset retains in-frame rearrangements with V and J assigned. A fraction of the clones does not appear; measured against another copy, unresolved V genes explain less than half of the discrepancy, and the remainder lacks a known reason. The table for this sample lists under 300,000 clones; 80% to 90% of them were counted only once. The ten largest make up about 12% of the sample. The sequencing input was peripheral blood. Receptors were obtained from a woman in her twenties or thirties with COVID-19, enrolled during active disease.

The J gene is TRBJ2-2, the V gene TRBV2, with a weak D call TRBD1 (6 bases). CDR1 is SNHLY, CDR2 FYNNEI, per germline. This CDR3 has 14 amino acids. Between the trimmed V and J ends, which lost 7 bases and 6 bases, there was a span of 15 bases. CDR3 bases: TGTGCCAGCACATATCAGGGGCTCTCCGGGGAGCTGTTTTTT. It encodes CASTYQGLSGELFF. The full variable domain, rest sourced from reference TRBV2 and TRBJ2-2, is EPEVTQTPSHQVTQMGQEVILRCVPISNHLYFYWYRQILGQKVEFLVSFYNNEISEKSEIFDDQFSVERPDGSNFTLKIRSTKLEDSAMYFCASTYQGLSGELFFGEGSRLTVL.

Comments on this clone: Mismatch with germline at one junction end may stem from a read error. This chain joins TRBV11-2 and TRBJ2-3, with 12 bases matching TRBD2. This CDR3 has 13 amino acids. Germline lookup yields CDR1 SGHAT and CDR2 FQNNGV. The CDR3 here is CASSLGRTSGENF. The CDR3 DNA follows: TGTGCCAGCAGCTTAGGGCGGACTAGCGGGGAGAATTTT.

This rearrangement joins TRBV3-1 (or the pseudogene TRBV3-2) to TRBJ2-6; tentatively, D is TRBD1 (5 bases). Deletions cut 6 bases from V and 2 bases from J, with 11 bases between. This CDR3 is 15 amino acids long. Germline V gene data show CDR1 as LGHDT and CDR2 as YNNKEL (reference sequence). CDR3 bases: TGTGCCAGCAGAGGACAACCGGCTGGGGCCAACGTCCTGACTTTC. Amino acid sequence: CASRGQPAGANVLTF.

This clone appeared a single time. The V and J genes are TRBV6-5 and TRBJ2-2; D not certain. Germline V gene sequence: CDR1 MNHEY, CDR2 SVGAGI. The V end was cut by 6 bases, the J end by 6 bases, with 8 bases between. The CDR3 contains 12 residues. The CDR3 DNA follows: TGTGCCAGCAGAGCCGCCCCCGGGGAGCTGTTTTTT. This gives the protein CASRAAPGELFF.

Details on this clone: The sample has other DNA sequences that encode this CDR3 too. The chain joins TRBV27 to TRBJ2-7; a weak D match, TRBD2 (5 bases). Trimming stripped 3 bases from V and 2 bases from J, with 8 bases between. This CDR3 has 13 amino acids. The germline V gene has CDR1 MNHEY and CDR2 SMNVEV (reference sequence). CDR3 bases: TGTGCCAGCAGTTTCGGGAAGACCTACGAGCAGTACTTC. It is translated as CASSFGKTYEQYF.

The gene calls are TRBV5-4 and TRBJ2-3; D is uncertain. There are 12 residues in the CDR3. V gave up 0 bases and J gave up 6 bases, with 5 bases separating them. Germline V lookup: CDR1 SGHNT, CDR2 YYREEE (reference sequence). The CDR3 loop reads CASSLDGDTQYF. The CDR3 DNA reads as TGTGCCAGCAGCTTGGATGGCGATACGCAGTATTTT. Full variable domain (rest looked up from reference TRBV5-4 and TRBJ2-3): ETGVTQSPTHLIKTRGQQVTLRCSSQSGHNTVSWYQQALGQGPQFIFQYYREEENGRGNFPPRFSGLQFPNYSSELNVNALELDDSALYLCASSLDGDTQYFGPGTRLTVL.

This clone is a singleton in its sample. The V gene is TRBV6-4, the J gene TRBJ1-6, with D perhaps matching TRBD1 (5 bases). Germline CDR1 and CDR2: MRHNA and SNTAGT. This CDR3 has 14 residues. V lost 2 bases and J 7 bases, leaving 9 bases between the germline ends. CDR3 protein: CASSDRGLNSPLHF. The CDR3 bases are TGTGCCAGCAGTGACAGGGGCCTCAATTCACCCCTCCACTTT.

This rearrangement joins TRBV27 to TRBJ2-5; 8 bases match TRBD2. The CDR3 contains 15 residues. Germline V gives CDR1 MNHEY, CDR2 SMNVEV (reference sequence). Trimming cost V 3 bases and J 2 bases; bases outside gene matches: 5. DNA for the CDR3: TGTGCCAGCAGTTTTGGACTAGCCAAACAAGAGACCCAGTACTTC. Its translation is CASSFGLAKQETQYF.

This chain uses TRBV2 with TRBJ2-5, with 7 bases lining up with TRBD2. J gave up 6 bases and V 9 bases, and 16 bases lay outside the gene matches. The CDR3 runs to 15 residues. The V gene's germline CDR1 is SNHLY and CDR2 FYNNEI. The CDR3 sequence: CARETTWGGTKTQYF. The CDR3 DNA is TGTGCCAGAGAAACCACTTGGGGGGGTACCAAGACCCAGTACTTC.